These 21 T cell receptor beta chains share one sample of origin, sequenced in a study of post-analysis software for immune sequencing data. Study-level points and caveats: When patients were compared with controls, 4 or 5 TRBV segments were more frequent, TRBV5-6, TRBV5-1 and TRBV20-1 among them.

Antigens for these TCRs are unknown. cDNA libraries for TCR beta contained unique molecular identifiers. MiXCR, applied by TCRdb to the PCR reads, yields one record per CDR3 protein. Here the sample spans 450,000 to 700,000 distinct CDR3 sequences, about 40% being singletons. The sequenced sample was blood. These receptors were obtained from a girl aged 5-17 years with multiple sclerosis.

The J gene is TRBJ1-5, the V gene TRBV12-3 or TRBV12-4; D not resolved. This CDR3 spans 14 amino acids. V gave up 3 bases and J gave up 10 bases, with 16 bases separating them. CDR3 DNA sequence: TGTGCCAGCAGTTTTAAACGGGCGCAGCACCCCCAGCATTTT. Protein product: CASSFKRAQHPQHF.

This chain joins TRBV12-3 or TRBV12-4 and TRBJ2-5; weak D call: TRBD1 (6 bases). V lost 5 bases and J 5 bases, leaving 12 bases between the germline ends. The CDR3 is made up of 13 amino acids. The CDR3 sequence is CASSPRGRETQYF. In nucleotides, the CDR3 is TGTGCCAGCAGTCCCAGGGGACGGGAGACCCAGTACTTC.

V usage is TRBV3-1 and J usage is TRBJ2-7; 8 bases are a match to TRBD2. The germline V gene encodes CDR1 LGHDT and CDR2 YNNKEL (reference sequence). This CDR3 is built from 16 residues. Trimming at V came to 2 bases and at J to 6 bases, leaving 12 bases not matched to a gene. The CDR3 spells CASSQIPSGSRGEQYF. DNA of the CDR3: TGTGCCAGCAGCCAAATACCCAGCGGGAGTAGAGGCGAGCAGTACTTC.

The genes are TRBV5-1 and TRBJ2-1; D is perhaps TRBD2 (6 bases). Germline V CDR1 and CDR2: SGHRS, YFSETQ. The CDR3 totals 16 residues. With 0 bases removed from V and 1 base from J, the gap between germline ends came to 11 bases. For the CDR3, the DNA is TGCGCCAGCAGCTTGGAAACTAGCTTGTCCTACAATGAGCAGTTCTTC. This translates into CASSLETSLSYNEQFF.

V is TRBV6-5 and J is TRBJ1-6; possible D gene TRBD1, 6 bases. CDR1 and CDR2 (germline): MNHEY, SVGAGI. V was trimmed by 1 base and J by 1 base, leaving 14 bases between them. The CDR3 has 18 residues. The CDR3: CASSYLGGASSYNSPLHF. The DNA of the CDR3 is TGTGCCAGCAGTTACTTGGGGGGGGCCTCGTCCTATAATTCACCCCTCCACTTT.

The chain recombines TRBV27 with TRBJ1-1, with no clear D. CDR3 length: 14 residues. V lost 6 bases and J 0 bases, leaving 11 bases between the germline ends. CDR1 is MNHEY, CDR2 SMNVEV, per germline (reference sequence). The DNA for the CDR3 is TGTGCCAGCAGCCCCAAGTGGGTGAACACTGAAGCTTTCTTT. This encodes CASSPKWVNTEAFF.

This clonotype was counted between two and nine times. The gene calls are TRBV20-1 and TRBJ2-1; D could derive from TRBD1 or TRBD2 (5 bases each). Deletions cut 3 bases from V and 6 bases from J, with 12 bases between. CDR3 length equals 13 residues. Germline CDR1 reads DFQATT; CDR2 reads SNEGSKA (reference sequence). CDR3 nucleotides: TGCAGTGCTAGGACCGGGACGATCAATGAGCAGTTCTTC. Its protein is CSARTGTINEQFF.

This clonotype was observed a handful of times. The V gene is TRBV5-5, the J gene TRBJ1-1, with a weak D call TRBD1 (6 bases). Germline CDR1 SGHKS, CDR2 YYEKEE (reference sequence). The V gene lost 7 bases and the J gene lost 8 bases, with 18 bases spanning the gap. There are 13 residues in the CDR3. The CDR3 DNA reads TGTGCCAGCTTAGGGGGGGCTCTTTCGGAAGCTTTCTTT. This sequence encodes CASLGGALSEAFF.

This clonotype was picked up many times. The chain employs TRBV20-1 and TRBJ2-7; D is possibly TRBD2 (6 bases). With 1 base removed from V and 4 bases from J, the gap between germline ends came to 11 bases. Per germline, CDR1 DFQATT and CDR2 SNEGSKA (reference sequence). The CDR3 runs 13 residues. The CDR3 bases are TGCAGTGCTAGAGGAACTAGCCTGTACGAGCAGTACTTC. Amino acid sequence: CSARGTSLYEQYF.

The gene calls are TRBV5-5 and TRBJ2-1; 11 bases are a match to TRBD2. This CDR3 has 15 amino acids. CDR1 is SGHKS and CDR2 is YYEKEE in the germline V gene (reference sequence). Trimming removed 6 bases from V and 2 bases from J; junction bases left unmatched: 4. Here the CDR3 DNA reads TGTGCCAGCAACGTAGCGGGGGGGCCCTACAATGAGCAGTTCTTC. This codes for CASNVAGGPYNEQFF.

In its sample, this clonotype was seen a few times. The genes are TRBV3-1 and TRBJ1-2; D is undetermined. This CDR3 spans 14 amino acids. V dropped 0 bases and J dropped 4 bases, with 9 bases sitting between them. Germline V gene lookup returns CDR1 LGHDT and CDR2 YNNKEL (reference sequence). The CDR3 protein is CASSQDRGVYGYTF. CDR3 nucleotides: TGTGCCAGCAGCCAAGACCGCGGAGTCTATGGCTACACCTTC.

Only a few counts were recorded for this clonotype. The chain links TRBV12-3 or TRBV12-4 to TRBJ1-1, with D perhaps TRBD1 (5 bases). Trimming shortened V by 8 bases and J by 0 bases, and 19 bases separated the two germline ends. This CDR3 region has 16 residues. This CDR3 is CASLHPSGYMNTEAFF. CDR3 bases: TGTGCCAGCCTACACCCCTCAGGGTACATGAACACTGAAGCTTTCTTT.

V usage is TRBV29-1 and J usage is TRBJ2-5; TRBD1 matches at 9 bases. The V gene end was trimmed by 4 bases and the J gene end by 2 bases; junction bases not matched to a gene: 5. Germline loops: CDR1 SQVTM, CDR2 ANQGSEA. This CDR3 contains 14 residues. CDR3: CSVGTGGGQETQYF. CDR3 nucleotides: TGCAGCGTTGGCACAGGGGGCGGGCAAGAGACCCAGTACTTC.

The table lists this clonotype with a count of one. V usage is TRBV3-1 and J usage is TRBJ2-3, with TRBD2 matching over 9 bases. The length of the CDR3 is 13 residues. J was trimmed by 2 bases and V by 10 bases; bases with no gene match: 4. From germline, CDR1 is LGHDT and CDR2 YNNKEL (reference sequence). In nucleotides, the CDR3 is TGTGCCACCCAGCGGGGGGCCACAGATACGCAGTATTTT. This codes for CATQRGATDTQYF.

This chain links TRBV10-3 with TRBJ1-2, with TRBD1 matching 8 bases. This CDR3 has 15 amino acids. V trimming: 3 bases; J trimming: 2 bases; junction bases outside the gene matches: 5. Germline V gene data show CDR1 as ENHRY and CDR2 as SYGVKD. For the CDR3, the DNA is TGTGCCATCAGTGAACCTAGGACAGGGAACTATGGCTACACCTTC. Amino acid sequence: CAISEPRTGNYGYTF.

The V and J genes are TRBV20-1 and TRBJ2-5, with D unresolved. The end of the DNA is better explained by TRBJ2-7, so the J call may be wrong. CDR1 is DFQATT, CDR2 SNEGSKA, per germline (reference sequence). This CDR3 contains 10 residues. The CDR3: CSAGQNEQYF. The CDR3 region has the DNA TGCAGTGCTGGCCAAAACGAGCAGTACTTC.

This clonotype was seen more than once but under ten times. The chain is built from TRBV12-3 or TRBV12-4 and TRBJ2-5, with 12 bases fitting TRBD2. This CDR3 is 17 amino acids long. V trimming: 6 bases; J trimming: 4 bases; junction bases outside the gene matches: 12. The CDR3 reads CASSRYLAGGSGETQYF. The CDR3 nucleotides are TGTGCCAGCAGCCGTTACCTAGCGGGAGGGTCGGGAGAGACCCAGTACTTC.

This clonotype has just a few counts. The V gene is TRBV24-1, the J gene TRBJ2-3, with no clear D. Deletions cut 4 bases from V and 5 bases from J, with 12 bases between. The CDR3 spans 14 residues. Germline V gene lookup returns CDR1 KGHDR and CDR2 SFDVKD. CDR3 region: CATSDSRSEDTQYF. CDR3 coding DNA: TGTGCCACCAGTGACTCACGATCAGAAGATACGCAGTATTTT.

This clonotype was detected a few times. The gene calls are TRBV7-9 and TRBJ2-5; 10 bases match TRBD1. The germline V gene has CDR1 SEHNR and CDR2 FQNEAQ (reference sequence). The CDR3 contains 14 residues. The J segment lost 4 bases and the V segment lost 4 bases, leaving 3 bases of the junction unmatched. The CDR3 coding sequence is TGTGCCAGCAGCTCTTGGACAGGGGGAGAGACCCAGTACTTC. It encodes CASSSWTGGETQYF. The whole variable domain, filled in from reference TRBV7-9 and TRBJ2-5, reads DTGVSQNPRHKITKRGQNVTFRCDPISEHNRLYWYRQTLGQGPEFLTYFQNEAQLEKSRLLSDRFSAERPKGSFSTLEIQRTEQGDSAMYLCASSSWTGGETQYFGPGTRLLVL.

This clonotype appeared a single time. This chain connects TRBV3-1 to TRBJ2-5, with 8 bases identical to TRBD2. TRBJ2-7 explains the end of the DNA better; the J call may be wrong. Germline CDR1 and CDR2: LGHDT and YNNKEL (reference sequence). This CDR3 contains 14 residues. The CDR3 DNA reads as TGTGCCAGCAGCCGAGCGGGAGAAATCTACGAGCAGTACTTC. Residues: CASSRAGEIYEQYF.

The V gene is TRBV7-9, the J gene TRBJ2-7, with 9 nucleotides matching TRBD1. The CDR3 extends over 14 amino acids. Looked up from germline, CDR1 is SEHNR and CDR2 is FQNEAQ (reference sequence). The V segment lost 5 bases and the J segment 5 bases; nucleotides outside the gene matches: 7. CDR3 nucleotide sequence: TGTGCCAGCAGCATTCCGGGACAGGGAAACGAGCAGTACTTC. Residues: CASSIPGQGNEQYF.